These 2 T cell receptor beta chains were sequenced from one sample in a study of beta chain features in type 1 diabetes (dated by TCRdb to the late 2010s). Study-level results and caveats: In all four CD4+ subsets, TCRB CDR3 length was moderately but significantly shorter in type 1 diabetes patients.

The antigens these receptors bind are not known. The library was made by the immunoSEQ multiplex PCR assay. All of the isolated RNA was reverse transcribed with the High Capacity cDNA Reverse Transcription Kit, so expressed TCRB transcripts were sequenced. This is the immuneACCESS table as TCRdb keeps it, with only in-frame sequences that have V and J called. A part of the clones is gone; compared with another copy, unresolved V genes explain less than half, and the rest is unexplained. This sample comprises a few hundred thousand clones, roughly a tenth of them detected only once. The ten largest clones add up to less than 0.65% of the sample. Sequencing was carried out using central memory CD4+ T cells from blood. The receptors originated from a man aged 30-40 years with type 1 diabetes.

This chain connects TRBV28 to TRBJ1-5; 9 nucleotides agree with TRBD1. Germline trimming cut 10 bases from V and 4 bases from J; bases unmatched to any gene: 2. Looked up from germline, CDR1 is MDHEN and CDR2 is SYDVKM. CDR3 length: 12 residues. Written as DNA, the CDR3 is TGTGCCATACAGGGGGCGAATCAGCCCCAGCATTTT. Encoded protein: CAIQGANQPQHF. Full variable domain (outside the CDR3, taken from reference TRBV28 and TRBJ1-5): DVKVTQSSRYLVKRTGEKVFLECVQDMDHENMFWYRQDPGLGLRLIYFSYDVKMKEKGDIPEGYSVSREKKERFSLILESASTNQTSMYLCAIQGANQPQHFGDGTRLSIL.

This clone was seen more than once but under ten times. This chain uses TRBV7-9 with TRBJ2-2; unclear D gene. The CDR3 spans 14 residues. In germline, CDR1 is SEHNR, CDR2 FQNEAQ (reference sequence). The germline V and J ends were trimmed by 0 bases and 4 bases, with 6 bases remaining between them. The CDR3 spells CASSLARSTGELFF. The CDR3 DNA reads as TGTGCCAGCAGCTTAGCCAGATCCACCGGGGAGCTGTTTTTT.